This is a list of T cell receptor beta chains from one sample in a study of cytomegalovirus exposure and HLA in healthy donors. Sequencing used immunoSEQ multiplex PCR; TCRdb keeps in-frame clones, though not all of them. The table includes around 50,000 clones, around three quarters detected once. Sequencing was carried out using PBMCs. Receptors originate from a man aged 25-45 years in good health and CMV-seropositive. The CDR3 runs from the conserved cysteine through the conserved F or W. The D gene is left open where the match is weak. Part of the rows lack a size; the others show once, few, many or a class for expanded clones.

j_call clone_size v_call d_call cdr3_aa cdr3_nt
TRBJ2-5 . TRBV18 . CASSPGRFETQYF TGTGCCAGCTCACCAGGTAGATTCGAGACCCAGTACTTC
TRBJ1-2 . TRBV6-1 . CASSPGMVPNYGYTF TGTGCCAGCAGCCCGGGGATGGTGCCGAACTATGGCTACACCTTC
TRBJ2-5 . TRBV14 . CASSRGSSGETQYF TGTGCCAGCAGCCGCGGGTCCTCCGGGGAGACCCAGTACTTC
TRBJ1-6 . TRBV9 . CASSVAGSYNSPLHF TGTGCCAGCAGCGTAGCCGGGTCCTATAATTCACCCCTCCACTTT
TRBJ2-2 . TRBV19 TRBD2 CASAAGTKNTGELFF TGTGCCAGTGCTGCGGGGACTAAAAACACCGGGGAGCTGTTTTTT
TRBJ1-1 . TRBV5-4 TRBD1 CASSVTGTGVTEAFF TGTGCCAGCAGCGTAACCGGGACAGGGGTTACTGAAGCTTTCTTT
TRBJ2-7 . TRBV20-1 TRBD1 CSAGDSREQYF TGCAGTGCAGGGGACAGTCGCGAGCAGTACTTC
TRBJ2-3 . TRBV9 TRBD2 CASSEGLAGGPADTQYF TGTGCCAGCAGCGAGGGACTAGCGGGGGGGCCAGCAGATACGCAGTATTTT
TRBJ2-7 few TRBV29-1 TRBD1 CSVGQNKAYEQYF TGCAGCGTGGGACAGAACAAAGCCTACGAGCAGTACTTC
TRBJ2-2 once TRBV19 . CASSTRDNTGELFF TGTGCCAGTAGTACCAGGGATAACACCGGGGAGCTGTTTTTT
TRBJ2-1 . TRBV15 . CATSRDRGEQFF TGTGCCACCAGCAGAGACAGGGGCGAGCAGTTCTTC
TRBJ2-3 . TRBV9 TRBD2 CASSFPGTSGAISTDTQYF TGTGCCAGCAGCTTCCCGGGGACTAGCGGGGCCATTAGCACAGATACGCAGTATTTT
TRBJ1-2 . TRBV19 TRBD1 CASHWGQGNYGYTF TGTGCCTCTCACTGGGGACAGGGGAACTATGGCTACACCTTC
TRBJ1-1 . TRBV11-2 TRBD1 CASSNGQGLKAFF TGTGCCAGCAGCAATGGACAGGGGCTTAAAGCTTTCTTT
TRBJ1-4 . TRBV2 . CASSTNQGSNEKLFF TGTGCCAGCAGTACCAACCAGGGATCTAATGAAAAACTGTTTTTT
TRBJ1-2 . TRBV6-5 . CASSFDPISYGYTF TGTGCCAGCAGTTTCGATCCGATCAGCTATGGCTACACCTTC
TRBJ1-2 . TRBV16 . CASSQSHGNYGYTF TGTGCCAGCAGCCAATCGCACGGGAACTATGGCTACACCTTC
TRBJ2-2 . TRBV7-9 TRBD2 CASSPRPPGGTGELFF TGTGCCAGCAGCCCGAGGCCCCCGGGGGGTACCGGGGAGCTGTTTTTT
TRBJ1-5 . TRBV29-1 TRBD1 CSVDGTGQGQPQHF TGCAGCGTCGACGGGACAGGGCAGGGTCAGCCCCAGCATTTT
TRBJ2-5 . TRBV30 TRBD1 CAWSVGTGERETQYF TGTGCCTGGAGTGTCGGGACAGGGGAACGGGAGACCCAGTACTTC
TRBJ2-7 . TRBV7-9 TRBD1 CASSLGGQGLYEQYF TGTGCCAGCAGCTTAGGGGGACAGGGTCTCTACGAGCAGTACTTC
TRBJ1-6 . TRBV27 TRBD1 CASTRQGQNSPLHF TGTGCCAGCACCCGACAGGGTCAGAATTCACCCCTCCACTTT
TRBJ2-7 once TRBV5-1 TRBD1 CASSVGQVDEQYF TGCGCCAGCAGCGTAGGACAGGTAGACGAGCAGTACTTC
TRBJ2-5 . TRBV28 . CASRTRDNRQETQYF TGTGCCAGTCGGACCCGGGACAACCGCCAAGAGACCCAGTACTTC
TRBJ1-1 . TRBV5-1 TRBD1 CASSLGQAEAFF TGCGCCAGCAGCCTGGGACAGGCTGAAGCTTTCTTT
TRBJ1-2 . TRBV25-1 . CASSDIYRDDYGYTF TGTGCCAGCAGTGATATATACAGGGACGACTATGGCTACACCTTC
TRBJ1-6 . TRBV5-1 TRBD1 CASSSGTGGVSPLHF TGCGCCAGCAGCTCCGGGACAGGGGGTGTTTCACCCCTCCACTTT
TRBJ2-7 . TRBV5-4 . CASSLRGSYEQYF TGTGCCAGCAGCTTACGGGGGTCCTACGAGCAGTACTTC
TRBJ2-5 . TRBV7-3 TRBD2 CASSPTSGGVQETQYF TGTGCCAGCAGCCCGACTAGCGGGGGGGTCCAAGAGACCCAGTACTTC
TRBJ1-3 . TRBV5-6 TRBD1 CASSSGQKRNTIYF TGTGCCAGCAGCTCGGGACAGAAAAGAAACACCATATATTTT
TRBJ1-4 few TRBV4-1 . CASSQAVGLLSTNEKLFF TGCGCCAGCAGCCAAGCCGTGGGACTCCTTTCAACTAATGAAAAACTGTTTTTT
TRBJ1-5 . TRBV2 TRBD1 CASSDPREGQLGNQPQHF TGTGCCAGCAGTGATCCTCGGGAGGGACAGCTAGGGAATCAGCCCCAGCATTTT
TRBJ1-2 . TRBV6-1 . CASSEPGGGHGYTF TGTGCCAGCAGTGAACCGGGGGGAGGTCATGGCTACACCTTC
TRBJ2-7 . TRBV5-1 . CASRDLGDLRYEQYF TGCGCCAGCAGGGACTTGGGGGACTTAAGGTACGAGCAGTACTTC
TRBJ1-2 . TRBV18 TRBD1 CASSPYGTGGLNYGYTF TGTGCCAGCTCACCATACGGGACAGGGGGCCTGAACTATGGCTACACCTTC
TRBJ1-5 . TRBV7-9 TRBD1 CASSPGTASNQPQHF TGTGCCAGCAGCCCCGGGACAGCTAGCAATCAGCCCCAGCATTTT
TRBJ2-7 . TRBV7-9 . CSSSLSFDEQYF TGTTCCAGCAGCTTATCTTTCGACGAGCAGTACTTC
TRBJ2-7 . TRBV28 TRBD1 CASSWDREYEQYF TGTGCCAGCAGTTGGGACAGGGAGTACGAGCAGTACTTC
TRBJ2-3 . TRBV7-3 TRBD2 CASSLSLAGEYSDTQYF TGTGCCAGCAGCTTATCACTAGCGGGGGAATATTCGGATACGCAGTATTTT
TRBJ2-3 . TRBV7-2 TRBD1 CASSPTGVLFYTQYF TGTGCCAGCAGCCCGACAGGGGTCCTCTTTTATACGCAGTATTTT
TRBJ2-3 . TRBV6-1 . CASSEQQGTDTQYF TGTGCCAGCAGTGAACAGCAGGGCACAGATACGCAGTATTTT
TRBJ1-2 . TRBV11-2 . CASSQGVYYGYTF TGTGCCAGCAGCCAGGGTGTTTACTATGGCTACACCTTC